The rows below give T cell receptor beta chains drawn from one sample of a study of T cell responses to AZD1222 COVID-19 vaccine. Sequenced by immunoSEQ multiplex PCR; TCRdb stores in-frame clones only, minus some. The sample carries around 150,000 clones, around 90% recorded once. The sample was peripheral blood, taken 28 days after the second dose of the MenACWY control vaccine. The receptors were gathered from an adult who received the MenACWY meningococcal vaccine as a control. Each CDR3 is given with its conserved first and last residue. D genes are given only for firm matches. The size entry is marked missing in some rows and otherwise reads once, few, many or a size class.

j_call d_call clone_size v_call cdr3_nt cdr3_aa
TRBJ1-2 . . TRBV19 TGTGCCAGTACCCAAGTTGGGTATGGCTACACCTTC CASTQVGYGYTF
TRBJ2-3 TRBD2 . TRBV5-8 TGTGCCAGCAGCCCTCGGGGGGAGGGCACAGATACGCAGTATTTT CASSPRGEGTDTQYF
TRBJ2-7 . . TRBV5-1 TGCGCCAGCAGGGGCGCCTACGAGCAGTACTTC CASRGAYEQYF
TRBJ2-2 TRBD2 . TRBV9 TGTGCCAGCAGCGTCCGACTAGCGGAGAACACCGGGGAGCTGTTTTTT CASSVRLAENTGELFF
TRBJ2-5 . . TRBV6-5 TGTGCCAGCAGTTATGGGTCGGGACGCCAAGAGACCCAGTACTTC CASSYGSGRQETQYF
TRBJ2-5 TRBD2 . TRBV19 TGTGCCAGTAGTATAGAGGGAGCTCTAGCGGGAGGACGGGAGACCCAGTACTTC CASSIEGALAGGRETQYF
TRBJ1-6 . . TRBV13 TGTGCCAGCAGCTTAAGCAGGGGCAGAAATTCACCCCTCCACTTT CASSLSRGRNSPLHF
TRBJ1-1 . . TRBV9 TGTGCCAGCAGCGTAGCTCCACAGGGTGACACTGAAGCTTTCTTT CASSVAPQGDTEAFF
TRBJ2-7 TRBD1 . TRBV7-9 TGTGCCAGCAGCTTTAGTGGTGGGACAGGGTCCCACGAGCAGTACTTC CASSFSGGTGSHEQYF
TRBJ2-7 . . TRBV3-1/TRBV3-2 TGTGCCAGCAGCCATGGGACCTACGAGCAGTACTTC CASSHGTYEQYF
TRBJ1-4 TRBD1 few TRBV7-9 TGTGCCAGCAGCTTGTCCGGACAGGGGGGAGAAAAACTGTTTTTT CASSLSGQGGEKLFF
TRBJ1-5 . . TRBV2 TGTGCCAGCAGTGAAGTGGCAGGGTCCCAGCCCCAGCATTTT CASSEVAGSQPQHF
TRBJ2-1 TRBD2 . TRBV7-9 TGTGCCAGCAGCGGGACAGATAAACTAGCGGGGGCAAAGAGACAGCAGTTCTTC CASSGTDKLAGAKRQQFF
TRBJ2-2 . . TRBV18 TGTGCCAGCTCACCACAGGGGAGCACCGGGGAGCTGTTTTTT CASSPQGSTGELFF
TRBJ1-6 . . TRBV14 TGTGCCAGCAGCCAAGCAGAGGGATCCTCACCCCTCCACTTT CASSQAEGSSPLHF
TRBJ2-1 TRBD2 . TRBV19 TGTGCCAGTAGTACGCAACTAGCGGGAGGCGCGGGTGAGCAGTTCTTC CASSTQLAGGAGEQFF
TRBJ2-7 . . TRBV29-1 TGCAGCGTTGATGCTGGAAGCGGTTACGAGCAGTACTTC CSVDAGSGYEQYF
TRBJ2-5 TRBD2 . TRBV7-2 TGTGCCAGCAGGTTTGCGGGGGAGGAGACCCAGTACTTC CASRFAGEETQYF
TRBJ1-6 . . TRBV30 TGTGCCTGGAAGGAGGGCCACTATAATTCACCCCTCCACTTT CAWKEGHYNSPLHF
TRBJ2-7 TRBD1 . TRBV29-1 TGCAGCGCAGCCGGGACAGGGGCCTACGAGCAGTACTTC CSAAGTGAYEQYF
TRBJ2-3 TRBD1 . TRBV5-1 TGCGCCAGCAGCCCAAGGACAGGGGTGGTAGATACGCAGTATTTT CASSPRTGVVDTQYF
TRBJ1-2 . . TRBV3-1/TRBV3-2 TGTGCCAGCAGCCGCCCAGGCAGCAGCTATGGCTACACCTTC CASSRPGSSYGYTF
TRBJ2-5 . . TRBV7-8 TGTGCCAGCAGCCCCCACAGCGCAGGGTGGGAGACCCAGTACTTC CASSPHSAGWETQYF
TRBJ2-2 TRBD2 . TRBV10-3 TGTGCCATCAGTGAGATGGTAGCGGGAAACACCGGGGAGCTGTTTTTT CAISEMVAGNTGELFF
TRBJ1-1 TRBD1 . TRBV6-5 TGTGCCAGCCATAACAGGGGGGGGGACACTGAAGCTTTCTTT CASHNRGGDTEAFF
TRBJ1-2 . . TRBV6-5 TGTGCCAGCAGTAAAATACAGGGCCTCAACTATGGCTACACCTTC CASSKIQGLNYGYTF
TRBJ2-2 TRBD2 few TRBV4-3 TGCGCCAGCAGCCAGGGACTAGCGGATCACGGGGAGCTGTTTTTT CASSQGLADHGELFF
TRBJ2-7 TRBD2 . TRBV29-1 TGCAGCGTTGAAGGGGTACGCAGCGGGAGTTACGAGCAGTACTTC CSVEGVRSGSYEQYF
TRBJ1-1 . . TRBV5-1 TGCGCCAGCAGCTTGGCGCCGGGACCAGGAACTGGGAGCACTGAAGCTTTCTTT CASSLAPGPGTGSTEAFF
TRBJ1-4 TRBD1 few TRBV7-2 TGTGCCAGCAGCTTCGACAGGGAAGGTGAAAAACTGTTTTTT CASSFDREGEKLFF
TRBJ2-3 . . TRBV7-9 TGTGCCAGCAGCTTAGAGCAGGGTGTAGATACGCAGTATTTT CASSLEQGVDTQYF
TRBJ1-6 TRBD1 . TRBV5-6 TGTGCCAGTACGTCCGCCCGGACAGGGGATAATTCACCCCTCCACTTT CASTSARTGDNSPLHF
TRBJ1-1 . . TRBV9 TGTGCCAGCAGCGTAGATTGGGGCTTGAACACTGAAGCTTTCTTT CASSVDWGLNTEAFF
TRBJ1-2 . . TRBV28 TGTGCCAGCAGTGTCAGGGTCTATGGCTACACCTTC CASSVRVYGYTF
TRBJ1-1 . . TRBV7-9 TGTGCCAGCGGTGGGACCGAGCGGAACACTGAAGCTTTCTTT CASGGTERNTEAFF
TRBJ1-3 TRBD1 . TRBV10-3 TGTGCCATCAGTTACGGACAGGGGAGCTCTGGAAACACCATATATTTT CAISYGQGSSGNTIYF
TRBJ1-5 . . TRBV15 TGTGCCACCAGCAGAGAGGGGCCCGGGCGCAATCAGCCCCAGCATTTT CATSREGPGRNQPQHF
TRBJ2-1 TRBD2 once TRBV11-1 TGTGCCAGCAGCCCGCCCCCGACTAGCGGGAGCCATGAGCAGTTCTTC CASSPPPTSGSHEQFF
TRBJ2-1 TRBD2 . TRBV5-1 TGCGCCAGCAGCTTGGGTCCGGGACTACCCTCTGAGCAGTTCTTC CASSLGPGLPSEQFF
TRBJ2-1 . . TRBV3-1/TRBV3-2 TGTGCCAGCAGCCAAGAGTCCTACTCCTACAATGAGCAGTTCTTC CASSQESYSYNEQFF
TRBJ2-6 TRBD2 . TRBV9 TGTGCCAGCAGCGTCTTTAGCGGGAGGCCTGGGGCCAACGTCCTGACTTTC CASSVFSGRPGANVLTF
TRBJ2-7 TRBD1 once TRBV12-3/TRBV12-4 TGTGCCAGCAGCTCCGACAGGGGGTACGAGCAGTACTTC CASSSDRGYEQYF
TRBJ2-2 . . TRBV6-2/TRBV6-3 TGTGCCAGCAGTTCAGGGCAGGAGAACACCGGGGAGCTGTTTTTT CASSSGQENTGELFF
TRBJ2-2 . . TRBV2 TGTGCCAGCTATGAGCGGGACACGAACACCGGGGAGCTGTTTTTT CASYERDTNTGELFF
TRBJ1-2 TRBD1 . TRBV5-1 TGCGCCAGCAGCTTCGACAGGGTGACGAGCTATGGCTACACCTTC CASSFDRVTSYGYTF
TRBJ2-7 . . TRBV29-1 TGCAGCGTTAATACCGGGAAGGGCTTTGACGAGCAGTACTTC CSVNTGKGFDEQYF
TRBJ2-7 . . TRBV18 TGTGCCAGCTCTCCCGGGGAAGGGTACGAGCAGTACTTC CASSPGEGYEQYF
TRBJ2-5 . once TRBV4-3 TGCGCCAGCAGCCCTGGGGACCGGGACCAAGAGACCCAGTACTTC CASSPGDRDQETQYF